The 18 T cell receptor beta chains presented below share a single source sample, sequenced in a study of CD8 T cells in Susac syndrome. The authors reverse transcribed roughly 0.5 to 1 ug RNA with random hexamers. From the immunoSEQ multiplex PCR reads, TCRdb called clonotypes with MiXCR, one entry per CDR3 protein. The repertoire holds roughly 130,000 distinct CDR3 sequences, with nearly 96% as singletons. The sample taken for sequencing was CD4+ T cells from PBMCs. These receptors were taken from a human donor with Susac syndrome.

This chain uses TRBV30 with TRBJ1-5, with TRBD1 as a possible D gene (5 bases). Germline-derived CDR1 and CDR2 are GTSNPN and SVGIG (reference sequence). This CDR3 is 15 amino acids long. V lost 3 bases to trimming and J lost 2 bases, with 14 bases between them. The CDR3 DNA is TGTGCCTGGAGAGGGAGGGGAGCGGGCAATCAGCCCCAGCATTTT. It codes for CAWRGRGAGNQPQHF.

The V gene is TRBV28, the J gene TRBJ2-7, with D perhaps given as TRBD1 or TRBD2 (5 bases each). The germline gives CDR1 MDHEN, CDR2 SYDVKM. V dropped 6 bases and J dropped 2 bases, with 14 bases sitting between them. The CDR3 extends over 14 amino acids. CDR3 sequence reads: CASRSPGTAYEQYF. Here the CDR3 DNA reads TGTGCCAGCAGGAGCCCCGGGACCGCCTACGAGCAGTACTTC.

The chain uses TRBV20-1 and TRBJ1-1; the D is unclear. Germline-derived CDR1 and CDR2 are DFQATT and SNEGSKA (reference sequence). The ends were cut back, 5 bases at V and 0 bases at J, with 7 bases in the middle. CDR3 length equals 12 residues. Here the CDR3 DNA reads TGCAGTGCTCACTCAGTGAACACTGAAGCTTTCTTT. It codes for CSAHSVNTEAFF.

This clonotype was detected once. V usage is TRBV9 and J usage is TRBJ2-1; D uncertain. This CDR3 is 14 amino acids long. The germline CDR1 and CDR2 sequences are SGDLS and YYNGEE. V lost 4 bases and J lost 1, with 9 bases in between. As DNA, the CDR3 is TGTGCCAGCAGCCGGACGGCTTCCTACAATGAGCAGTTCTTC. Protein product: CASSRTASYNEQFF.

The chain combines TRBV7-8 with TRBJ2-1; 9 nucleotides match TRBD2. Unmatched junction bases numbered 12, after V lost 0 bases and J lost 9 bases. Per the germline V gene, CDR1 is SGHVS and CDR2 is FQNEAQ. This CDR3 comprises 17 residues. The CDR3 nucleotides are TGTGCCAGCAGCTTAGCGACACGTGGCGGGAGGGCCGTTGAGCAGTTCTTC. Its protein product is CASSLATRGGRAVEQFF.

This sequence joins TRBV5-1 and TRBJ2-2; 7 bases are shared with TRBD2. Per the germline V gene, CDR1 is SGHRS and CDR2 is YFSETQ. CDR3 length: 15 residues. The ends lost 5 bases at V and 6 bases at J; junction bases unmatched: 10. The CDR3: CASSPGGRGAGELFF. In DNA, the CDR3 is TGCGCCAGCAGTCCCGGCGGGAGAGGGGCCGGGGAGCTGTTTTTT. Looking up the rest from reference TRBV5-1 and TRBJ2-2 gives the full variable domain: KAGVTQTPRYLIKTRGQQVTLSCSPISGHRSVSWYQQTPGQGLQFLFEYFSETQRNKGNFPGRFSGRQFSNSRSEMNVSTLELGDSALYLCASSPGGRGAGELFFGEGSRLTVL.

The chain links TRBV30 to TRBJ1-1, with D uncertain. Germline CDR1 GTSNPN, CDR2 SVGIG (reference sequence). The CDR3 loop spans 13 amino acids. The ends were cut back, 3 bases at V and 1 base at J, with 9 bases in the middle. CDR3 bases: TGTGCCTGGAGAAAATCAGCGAACACTGAAGCTTTCTTT. This encodes CAWRKSANTEAFF.

This rearrangement joins TRBV11-1 to TRBJ2-1, with D maybe TRBD2 (5 bases). From germline, CDR1 is SGHAT and CDR2 FQDESV (reference sequence). V dropped 5 bases and J dropped 7 bases, with 15 bases sitting between them. The CDR3 consists of 14 residues. The chain's CDR3 is CASSPKRTRNEQFF. The CDR3 region has the DNA TGTGCCAGCAGCCCAAAGCGGACGCGGAATGAGCAGTTCTTC.

The chain links TRBV7-2 to TRBJ2-5; no reliable D call. Germline assignment: CDR1 SGHTA and CDR2 FQGNSA. V lost 5 bases and J lost 4, with 14 bases in between. The CDR3 consists of 14 residues. CDR3 protein: CASSARIRAETQYF. Here the CDR3 DNA reads TGTGCCAGCAGCGCCCGTATAAGGGCAGAGACCCAGTACTTC.

J is TRBJ2-6 and V is TRBV12-3 or TRBV12-4; a weak D match, TRBD1 (6 bases). Trimming removed 6 bases at V and 4 bases at J, with 13 bases between. CDR3 length: 15 amino acids. The CDR3 is CASRLWGLGANVLTF. The CDR3 nucleotides read TGTGCCAGCAGGCTTTGGGGGCTCGGGGCCAACGTCCTGACTTTC.

The chain's CDR3 is CASSIRPGQGAGTEAFF. For the CDR3, the DNA is TGCGCCAGCAGCATTCGCCCGGGACAGGGGGCAGGCACTGAAGCTTTCTTT. The chain combines TRBV5-1 with TRBJ1-1, with 12 positions matching TRBD1. The CDR3 length is 17 residues. Losses at the gene ends were 4 bases for V and 4 bases for J; bases not matched to a gene: 11. CDR1 and CDR2 (germline): SGHRS, YFSETQ.

The chain uses TRBV20-1 and TRBJ1-4, with TRBD1 matching 8 bases. The CDR3 totals 14 residues. The V gene's germline CDR1 is DFQATT and CDR2 SNEGSKA (reference sequence). With V trimmed by 4 bases and J by 8 bases, 9 bases remained unmatched. CDR3 sequence (DNA): TGCAGTGCTAATTATCGGACAGGGAGGGAAAAACTGTTTTTT. This encodes CSANYRTGREKLFF.

The chain is built from TRBV3-1 and TRBJ1-5; no definite D call. CDR3 length: 13 amino acids. CDR1 and CDR2 (germline): LGHDT, YNNKEL (reference sequence). Deletions cut 0 bases from V and 6 bases from J, with 6 bases between. CDR3 protein: CASSQDRVQPQHF. The DNA for the CDR3 is TGTGCCAGCAGCCAAGACAGAGTTCAGCCCCAGCATTTT.

The V and J genes are TRBV29-1 and TRBJ2-1; a weak D match, TRBD2 (5 bases). The CDR3 runs 11 residues. Between the trimmed V and J ends, which lost 4 bases and 10 bases, there was a span of 11 bases. Germline V CDR1 and CDR2: SQVTM, ANQGSEA. The CDR3 DNA follows: TGCAGCGTTGGGGCAGCGGCGGAGCAGTTCTTC. Amino acid sequence: CSVGAAAEQFF.

This clonotype was recorded only once. This sequence joins TRBV19 and TRBJ2-2, with D perhaps matching TRBD2 (5 bases). CDR1 and CDR2 from the germline V gene are LNHDA and SQIVND (reference sequence). V was trimmed by 3 bases and J by 2 bases, leaving 7 bases between them. The CDR3 spans 14 residues. As DNA, the CDR3 is TGTGCCAGTAGTATGCCGGGAAACACCGGGGAGCTGTTTTTT. Translated, it gives CASSMPGNTGELFF.

This rearrangement joins TRBV4-1 to TRBJ1-2; 12 positions agree with TRBD1. Germline lookup yields CDR1 MGHRA and CDR2 YSYEKL. The CDR3 contains 16 residues. The V gene end was trimmed by 4 bases and the J gene end by 7 bases; junction bases not matched to a gene: 10. The CDR3 bases are TGCGCCAGCAGCCCAGGGCCGGGACAGGGGGCGCGTGGCTACACCTTC. Its translation: CASSPGPGQGARGYTF.

This clonotype was counted once. Here the CDR3 reads CASSTSREDGYTF. CDR3 nucleotide sequence: TGTGCCAGCAGCACCTCCAGGGAAGATGGCTACACCTTC. The V and J genes are TRBV7-2 and TRBJ1-2, with D perhaps TRBD1 (5 bases). Germline CDR1 SGHTA, CDR2 FQGNSA. The CDR3 sequence is 13 residues long. The V end lost 5 bases, the J end lost 6 bases, and 13 bases lay between the germline ends. The full variable domain, with the rest looked up from reference TRBV7-2 and TRBJ1-2, is GAGVSQSPSNKVTEKGKDVELRCDPISGHTALYWYRQSLGQGLEFLIYFQGNSAPDKSGLPSDRFSAERTGGSVSTLTIQRTQQEDSAVYLCASSTSREDGYTFGSGTRLTVV.

J is TRBJ2-2 and V is TRBV30; D remains unclear. The germline gives CDR1 GTSNPN, CDR2 SVGIG (reference sequence). V was trimmed by 0 bases and J by 6 bases, leaving 8 bases between them. The CDR3 is 13 amino acids. The CDR3 DNA follows: TGTGCCTGGAGTGTACAAATCCCCGGGGAGCTGTTTTTT. Encoded protein: CAWSVQIPGELFF.